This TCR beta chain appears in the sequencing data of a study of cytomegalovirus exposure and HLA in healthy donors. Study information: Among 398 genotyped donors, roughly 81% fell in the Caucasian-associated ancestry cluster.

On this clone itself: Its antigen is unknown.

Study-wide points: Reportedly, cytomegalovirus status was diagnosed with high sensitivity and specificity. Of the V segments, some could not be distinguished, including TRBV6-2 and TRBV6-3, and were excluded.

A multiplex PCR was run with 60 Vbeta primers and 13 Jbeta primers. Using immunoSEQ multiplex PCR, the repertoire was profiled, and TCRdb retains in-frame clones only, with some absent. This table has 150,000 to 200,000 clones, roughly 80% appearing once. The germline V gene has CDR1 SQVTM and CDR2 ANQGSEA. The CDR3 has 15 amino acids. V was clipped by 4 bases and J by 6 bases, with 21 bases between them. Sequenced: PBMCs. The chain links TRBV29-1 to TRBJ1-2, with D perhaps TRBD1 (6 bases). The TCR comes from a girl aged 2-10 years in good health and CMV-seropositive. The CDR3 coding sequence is TGCAGCGTTGTCCCCCCGAGACAGGCGATCGATGGCTACACCTTC. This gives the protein CSVVPPRQAIDGYTF.